Below are 18 T cell receptor beta chains sequenced from a single sample in a study of T-cell reconstitution after alpha-beta-depleted transplantation in children listed by TCRdb under 2016. The library was produced with PCR. Sequencing used an Illumina HiSeq 2500. Molecular barcoding was employed in the preparation of TCR libraries, with unique molecular identifiers being used to normalize TCRbeta repertoire quantification. The public reads were quality trimmed at Q25 with fastp and then assembled into clones with MiXCR by TCRdb, keeping productive beta chains. Duplicate CDR3 protein sequences are folded into a single record with the most common DNA and genes. This sample holds 170,000 or so distinct CDR3 sequences; about 6.8% were observed only once. The top ten constitute roughly 3% of the sample. The starting material was PBMCs from the stem cell graft donor, obtained from the stem cell graft. The receptors were sampled from a human donor who donated a stem cell graft to a child with Wiskott-Aldrich syndrome.

Many counts were recorded for this clonotype. The CDR3 loop is CSVTTSLAGGSYNEQFF. In DNA, the CDR3 is TGCAGCGTGACCACCTCATTAGCGGGGGGGTCCTACAATGAGCAGTTCTTC. The gene calls are TRBV29-1 and TRBJ2-1; the match to TRBD2 covers 11 bases. Germline CDR1 reads SQVTM; CDR2 reads ANQGSEA. With V trimmed by 6 bases and J by 1 base, 11 bases remained unmatched. The CDR3 spans 17 residues.

In DNA, the CDR3 is TGTGCCACCAGCACACGGGATACGTACGAGCAGTACTTC. Translating it yields CATSTRDTYEQYF. The V gene is TRBV15, the J gene TRBJ2-7; tentative D call: TRBD2 (5 bases). Germline V gene lookup returns CDR1 LNHNV and CDR2 YYDKDF (reference sequence). This CDR3 is built from 13 residues. Between the trimmed V and J ends, which lost 4 bases and 4 bases, there was a span of 11 bases.

This clonotype was picked up many times. This chain connects TRBV11-2 to TRBJ2-1; 7 positions agree with TRBD2. V lost 3 bases and J lost 1; bases outside the gene matches: 3. Germline CDR1 is SGHAT and CDR2 is FQNNGV. The CDR3 has 15 residues. The CDR3 reads CASSFSGESYNEQFF. As DNA, the CDR3 is TGTGCCAGCAGCTTCAGCGGGGAATCCTACAATGAGCAGTTCTTC.

This clonotype was detected many times. The rearrangement joins TRBV20-1 to TRBJ2-7; 14 nucleotides align to TRBD2. Trimming cost V 5 bases and J 4 bases; bases outside gene matches: 4. The CDR3 is 14 amino acids. Looked up from germline, CDR1 is DFQATT and CDR2 is SNEGSKA (reference sequence). The CDR3 nucleotides are TGCAGTGCTGCGGGACTAGCGGGAGTGTACGAGCAGTACTTC. Residues: CSAAGLAGVYEQYF.

The V call is TRBV21-1, the J call TRBJ2-7; TRBD2 is taken as the D call from the table, unchecked against the DNA. TRBV21-1 is a pseudogene locus. The CDR3 is made up of 17 amino acids. DNA for the CDR3: TGTGCCAGCAGGACCGAAGGGACTAAGCGGGAAACCTACGAGCAGTACTTC. Encoded protein: CASRTEGTKRETYEQYF.

This clonotype appeared many times. The chain combines TRBV6-1 with TRBJ2-7; D unresolved. The CDR3 covers 14 residues. Germline V gives CDR1 MNHNS, CDR2 SASEGT. Trimming removed 6 bases at V and 5 bases at J, with 17 bases between. The CDR3 spells CASSPFALPDEQYF. The CDR3 region has the DNA TGTGCCAGCAGCCCCTTTGCCTTACCGGACGAGCAGTACTTC.

This clonotype was detected a few times. CDR3 in amino acids: CASSSSTVQPQHF. DNA for the CDR3: TGTGCCAGCAGCTCCTCTACGGTCCAGCCCCAGCATTTT. The chain recombines TRBV3-1 with TRBJ1-5, with D unresolved. Trimming left V 5 bases short and J 7 bases short, with 12 bases between. Germline CDR1 is LGHDT and CDR2 is YNNKEL (reference sequence). The CDR3 loop spans 13 amino acids.

This clonotype was counted at least ten times. The V call is TRBV5-6, the J call TRBJ1-1; the D is unclear. Trimming left V 4 bases short and J 3 bases short, with 7 bases between. This CDR3 contains 12 residues. Germline V gene data show CDR1 as SGHDT and CDR2 as YYEEEE. Here the CDR3 reads CASSPRDTEAFF. DNA for the CDR3: TGTGCCAGCAGCCCTCGTGACACTGAAGCTTTCTTT.

In this sample, this clonotype turned up many times. The genes are TRBV7-2 and TRBJ2-3; a possible D gene is TRBD1 (6 bases). CDR1 is SGHTA, CDR2 FQGNSA, per germline. Trimming took off 5 bases at V and 3 bases at J, with 15 bases between the two ends. This CDR3 has 15 residues. CDR3 in amino acids: CASSPRGQGTDTQYF. CDR3 DNA sequence: TGTGCCAGCAGCCCAAGAGGGCAGGGGACAGATACGCAGTATTTT.

Many counts were recorded for this clonotype. This rearrangement joins TRBV29-1 to TRBJ2-4; D call uncertain. The germline V and J ends were trimmed by 4 bases and 0 bases, with 10 bases remaining between them. CDR1 is SQVTM and CDR2 is ANQGSEA in the germline V gene. The CDR3 contains 14 residues. The CDR3 loop reads CSVATPGAKNIQYF. Here the CDR3 DNA reads TGCAGCGTTGCCACTCCGGGAGCCAAAAACATTCAGTACTTC.

This clonotype has at least ten counts. This sequence joins TRBV12-3 or TRBV12-4 and TRBJ2-7, with unresolved D. There are 12 residues in the CDR3. V was pared by 0 bases and J by 5 bases, with 5 bases between. The CDR3 region is CASSLAVNEQYF. The CDR3 DNA follows: TGTGCCAGCAGTTTAGCGGTGAACGAGCAGTACTTC.

Many counts were recorded for this clonotype. The J gene is TRBJ2-1, the V gene TRBV4-3; 9 positions match TRBD1. Germline V gene sequence: CDR1 LGHNA, CDR2 YSLEER. This CDR3 is built from 16 residues. V shed 0 bases and J 7 bases; nucleotides not matched to a gene: 7. The CDR3 bases are TGCGCCAGCAGCCAAGATGCACAGGGGGCGCAGAATGAGCAGTTCTTC. This translates into CASSQDAQGAQNEQFF.

Only a few counts were recorded for this clonotype. The CDR3 reads CASSWGTSTEAFF. The CDR3 bases are TGTGCCAGCAGTTGGGGGACGAGCACTGAAGCTTTCTTT. The rearrangement joins TRBV27 to TRBJ1-1, with a possible D match to TRBD1 (5 bases). This CDR3 region has 13 residues. From germline, CDR1 is MNHEY and CDR2 SMNVEV (reference sequence). V lost 4 bases to trimming and J lost 4 bases, with 10 bases between them.

Many counts were recorded for this clonotype. The chain employs TRBV6-5 and TRBJ2-1, with 9 bases identical to TRBD1. The CDR3 is made up of 15 amino acids. Germline assignment: CDR1 MNHEY and CDR2 SVGAGI. The trim removed 2 bases at V and 6 bases at J, leaving 5 bases unmatched. The CDR3 reads CASSYGTGSINEQFF. In nucleotides, the CDR3 is TGTGCCAGCAGTTACGGGACAGGGAGTATCAATGAGCAGTTCTTC.

There are many counts of this clonotype. Given the absence of the conserved phenylalanine or tryptophan at the CDR3 end, a read error is likely. It is unclear where the CDR3 begins or ends on the DNA, so no DNA is shown, and the CDR3 is as TCRdb lists it. V gene TRBV21-1 combines with J gene TRBJ2-3; no check of the table's D call, TRBD1, against the DNA was made. TRBV21-1 is recorded as a pseudogene. The CDR3 adds up to 10 amino acids, both ends counted. CDR3: CASSPQDRTM.

This clonotype was found many times. The gene calls are TRBV2 and TRBJ2-3; D call uncertain. Germline CDR1 is SNHLY and CDR2 is FYNNEI. CDR3 size: 16 residues. Trimming pared 2 bases from V and 2 bases from J, leaving 14 bases between. The CDR3 spells CASSENTAMNTDTQYF. CDR3 coding DNA: TGTGCCAGCAGTGAAAATACCGCTATGAACACAGATACGCAGTATTTT.

This clonotype appeared many times. This chain connects TRBV10-3 to TRBJ1-1; tentative D call: TRBD1 (6 bases). The V gene's germline CDR1 is ENHRY and CDR2 SYGVKD. The V gene lost 7 bases and the J gene lost 2 bases, with 14 bases spanning the gap. The CDR3 loop spans 14 amino acids. The CDR3 protein is CAIKSGATNTEAFF. The DNA of the CDR3 is TGTGCCATCAAATCGGGGGCGACTAACACTGAAGCTTTCTTT.

There are many counts of this clonotype. The rearrangement links TRBV6-5 to TRBJ2-2, with 7 nucleotides matching TRBD1. The germline V gene encodes CDR1 MNHEY and CDR2 SVGAGI. The CDR3 consists of 19 residues. The V and J ends lost 3 bases and 3 bases, in that order; junction bases with no gene match: 16. CDR3 amino acids: CASSYTPTDRVYHTGELFF. CDR3 nucleotide sequence: TGTGCCAGCAGTTATACGCCGACCGACAGGGTATATCACACCGGGGAGCTGTTTTTT.